A single sample gave rise to the 27 T cell receptor beta chains below, sequenced in a study of cytomegalovirus exposure and HLA in healthy donors. Vbeta (60) and Jbeta (13) primers were used in the PCR. Only in-frame clones appear in the TCRdb table, and some are missing; sequencing was by immunoSEQ multiplex PCR. The table has approximately 160,000 clones, around 68% seen once. Material for sequencing was PBMCs. The receptors were gathered from a woman in her thirties or forties in good health and CMV-seropositive.

J is TRBJ2-7 and V is TRBV5-5, with D possibly TRBD1 on 6 matching bases. Trimming removed 4 bases at V and 2 bases at J, with 10 bases between. Germline CDR1 is SGHKS and CDR2 is YYEKEE (reference sequence). This CDR3 region has 13 residues. This chain's CDR3 is CASSPDRAYEQYF. DNA of the CDR3: TGTGCCAGCAGCCCGGACAGAGCCTACGAGCAGTACTTC.

The gene calls are TRBV9 and TRBJ1-5; D gene unclear. V lost 2 bases, J lost 5 bases, and 5 bases lay in between. Germline CDR1 and CDR2: SGDLS and YYNGEE. The CDR3 spans 12 residues. CDR3 sequence: CASSVRDQPQHF. CDR3 bases: TGTGCCAGCAGCGTGCGGGATCAGCCCCAGCATTTT.

This chain joins TRBV21-1 and TRBJ2-5; the table's D call, TRBD2, has no DNA check behind it. TRBV21-1 is a known pseudogene. This CDR3 region has 13 residues. Here the CDR3 reads CASWTNVQETQYF. The CDR3 DNA reads as TGTGCCAGCTGGACTAACGTGCAAGAGACCCAGTACTTC.

This clone has just one count. The gene calls are TRBV18 and TRBJ2-3; TRBD2 agrees at 10 bases. V lost 2 bases, J lost 2 bases, and 13 bases stayed unmatched. The CDR3 loop spans 19 amino acids. Germline V gene sequence: CDR1 KGHSH, CDR2 LQKENI. The CDR3 DNA follows: TGTGCCAGCTCACCAACCATGGATTTAGCGGGAGGCTCCACAGATACGCAGTATTTT. This codes for CASSPTMDLAGGSTDTQYF.

V and J are TRBV28 and TRBJ1-5; 7 bases map to TRBD1. Germline CDR1 MDHEN, CDR2 SYDVKM. J lost 6 bases, V lost 6 bases, and 14 bases had no gene match. The length of the CDR3 is 16 residues. This chain's CDR3 is CASRSTLTGSSQPQHF. The DNA of the CDR3 is TGTGCCAGCAGGAGTACCCTGACAGGGTCAAGTCAGCCCCAGCATTTT.

The gene calls are TRBV5-4 and TRBJ1-2, with a weak D call TRBD1 (5 bases). The CDR3 runs 13 residues. Germline-derived CDR1 and CDR2 are SGHNT and YYREEE (reference sequence). V dropped 0 bases and J dropped 8 bases, with 11 bases sitting between them. Here the CDR3 reads CASSLESGYGYTF. The CDR3 DNA reads TGTGCCAGCAGCTTGGAGTCAGGGTACGGCTACACCTTC.

The sample holds a few counts of this clone. The chain couples TRBV10-3 to TRBJ1-2; 9 bases fit TRBD1. This CDR3 is 14 amino acids long. Losses at the gene ends were 2 bases for V and 5 bases for J; bases not matched to a gene: 3. CDR1 is ENHRY, CDR2 SYGVKD, per germline. The CDR3: CAISEGDRAYGYTF. The CDR3 coding sequence is TGTGCCATCAGTGAGGGGGACAGGGCATATGGCTACACCTTC.

The chain uses TRBV4-3 and TRBJ2-3, with 10 bases aligning to TRBD2. This CDR3 contains 15 residues. V trimming: 4 bases; J trimming: 4 bases; junction bases outside the gene matches: 5. Germline values: CDR1 LGHNA, CDR2 YSLEER. CDR3 DNA sequence: TGCGCCAGCAGCCCGACTAGCGGGTACGCAGATACGCAGTATTTT. It yields the protein CASSPTSGYADTQYF.

The chain is built from TRBV6-1 and TRBJ2-1, with TRBD2 as a possible D gene (6 bases). Germline V gene lookup returns CDR1 MNHNS and CDR2 SASEGT. V was shortened by 3 bases and J by 7 bases, with 16 bases between the two germline ends. This CDR3 is 15 amino acids long. CDR3 DNA sequence: TGTGCCAGCAGTGAGCCCGGGAGAGGTTTTAATGAGCAGTTCTTC. This codes for CASSEPGRGFNEQFF.

The chain links TRBV19 to TRBJ2-7, with 9 bases identical to TRBD1. Germline V gene lookup returns CDR1 LNHDA and CDR2 SQIVND (reference sequence). The CDR3 has 15 amino acids. Trimming removed 3 bases from V and 2 bases from J; junction bases left unmatched: 5. CDR3 sequence (DNA): TGTGCCAGTAGTATGGCCGGGACAGGGCCCTACGAGCAGTACTTC. It is translated as CASSMAGTGPYEQYF. Variable domain in full (rest from reference TRBV19 and TRBJ2-7): DGGITQSPKYLFRKEGQNVTLSCEQNLNHDAMYWYRQDPGQGLRLIYYSQIVNDFQKGDIAEGYSVSREKKESFPLTVTSAQKNPTAFYLCASSMAGTGPYEQYFGPGTRLTVT.

The chain joins TRBV28 to TRBJ2-1; 10 nucleotides align to TRBD1. The V gene end was trimmed by 5 bases and the J gene end by 4 bases; junction bases not matched to a gene: 5. The CDR3 contains 15 residues. CDR1 and CDR2 from the germline V gene are MDHEN and SYDVKM. The CDR3 reads CASSPGTGAYNEQFF. The CDR3 DNA reads TGTGCCAGCAGTCCAGGGACAGGGGCATACAATGAGCAGTTCTTC.

The rearrangement joins TRBV5-1 to TRBJ2-7; 9 bases are a match to TRBD1. Trimming took 5 bases from V and 4 from J; bases not matched to a gene: 13. The CDR3 runs to 16 residues. Germline lookup yields CDR1 SGHRS and CDR2 YFSETQ. The CDR3 nucleotides read TGCGCCAGCAGACCCGACCGAGGGACAGGGACGTACGAGCAGTACTTC. It yields the protein CASRPDRGTGTYEQYF.

This clone was picked up a small number of times. The genes are TRBV27 and TRBJ2-5; a weak D match, TRBD2 (7 bases). The V end lost 2 bases, the J end lost 5 bases, and 12 bases lay between the germline ends. CDR1 MNHEY and CDR2 SMNVEV come from the germline V gene (reference sequence). The CDR3 contains 14 residues. CDR3: CASSLRGGRETQYF. CDR3 bases: TGTGCCAGCAGTTTAAGGGGGGGCCGGGAGACCCAGTACTTC.

This clone was observed a handful of times. The chain joins TRBV7-9 to TRBJ2-7, with a tentative D call TRBD2 (5 bases). With 5 bases removed from V and 11 bases from J, the gap between germline ends came to 19 bases. The germline V gene encodes CDR1 SEHNR and CDR2 FQNEAQ (reference sequence). CDR3 length equals 13 residues. In DNA, the CDR3 is TGTGCCAGCAGCCCCCAAGAGGGTAGGGAAAAGTACTTC. This gives the protein CASSPQEGREKYF. The full variable domain, with the rest looked up from reference TRBV7-9 and TRBJ2-7, is DTGVSQNPRHKITKRGQNVTFRCDPISEHNRLYWYRQTLGQGPEFLTYFQNEAQLEKSRLLSDRFSAERPKGSFSTLEIQRTEQGDSAMYLCASSPQEGREKYFGPGTRLTVT.

V usage is TRBV4-1 and J usage is TRBJ2-7, with D tentatively TRBD2 (6 bases). The length of the CDR3 is 14 residues. Trimming cost V 1 base and J 4 bases, with 11 bases left between them. Germline values: CDR1 MGHRA, CDR2 YSYEKL. The CDR3 region has the DNA TGCGCCAGCAGCCAAGCAGCGGGCTCGTACGAGCAGTACTTC. This sequence encodes CASSQAAGSYEQYF.

The chain recombines TRBV25-1 with TRBJ2-5, with 11 bases fitting TRBD2. The better agreement between TRBJ2-7 and the DNA end casts doubt on the J call. The CDR3 runs to 17 residues. CDR1 is MGHDK, CDR2 SYGVNS, per germline. The CDR3 here is CASSEYFSGGENYEQYF. Written as DNA, the CDR3 is TGTGCCAGCAGTGAATACTTTAGCGGGGGGGAAAACTACGAGCAGTACTTC.

This chain links TRBV7-3 with TRBJ2-3; tentative D call: TRBD1 (5 bases). This CDR3 spans 15 amino acids. Trimming removed 2 bases at V and 4 bases at J, with 13 bases between. Germline loops: CDR1 SGHTA, CDR2 FQGTGA. CDR3 DNA: TGTGCCAGCAGCTTATTAGGGGCGGACGCAGATACGCAGTATTTT. Its translation: CASSLLGADADTQYF.

This clone was counted once. This sequence joins TRBV18 and TRBJ2-7; D possibly corresponds to TRBD1 (6 bases). The CDR3 spans 14 residues. Per germline, CDR1 KGHSH and CDR2 LQKENI. Trimming took 0 bases from V and 6 from J, leaving 12 bases between them. The DNA for the CDR3 is TGTGCCAGCTCACCACCCGGACAGTGGGTCGAGCAGTACTTC. Translated, it gives CASSPPGQWVEQYF.

The chain carries TRBV14 and TRBJ2-7; 7 nucleotides agree with TRBD1. With V trimmed by 0 bases and J by 2 bases, 1 base remained unmatched. The CDR3 contains 14 residues. Germline V gives CDR1 SGHDN, CDR2 FVKESK. The CDR3, as DNA: TGTGCCAGCAGCCAAGAGAGGGGGCCCTACGAGCAGTACTTC. It specifies CASSQERGPYEQYF.

The chain carries TRBV19 and TRBJ2-3; 11 bases align to TRBD2. The CDR3 has 16 amino acids. The V gene's germline CDR1 is LNHDA and CDR2 SQIVND (reference sequence). With V trimmed by 5 bases and J by 3 bases, 7 bases remained unmatched. CDR3 sequence reads: CASSQLAGDGTDTQYF. CDR3 sequence (DNA): TGTGCCAGTAGTCAACTAGCGGGAGATGGGACAGATACGCAGTATTTT.

V and J are TRBV5-4 and TRBJ2-2; the D gene is possibly TRBD2 (6 bases). Germline V gene sequence: CDR1 SGHNT, CDR2 YYREEE (reference sequence). The V end lost 4 bases, the J end lost 3 bases, and 13 bases lay between the germline ends. The CDR3 is 15 residues long. The DNA for the CDR3 is TGTGCCAGCAGCAAGAGGCGGGACGACACCGGGGAGCTGTTTTTT. This encodes CASSKRRDDTGELFF.

CDR3 sequence (DNA): TGTGCCAGCAGCGTAATGGACAGTTCCCCCCTCCACTTT. Translation: CASSVMDSSPLHF. This chain links TRBV9 with TRBJ1-6, with D maybe TRBD1 (6 bases). Trimming took off 1 base at V and 13 bases at J, with 12 bases between the two ends. CDR1 and CDR2 from the germline V gene are SGDLS and YYNGEE. This CDR3 comprises 13 residues.

This clone was found a few times. V and J are TRBV5-1 and TRBJ1-1; 7 nucleotides agree with TRBD1. The CDR3 spans 15 residues. V lost 4 bases, J lost 6 bases, and 12 bases stayed unmatched. In germline, CDR1 is SGHRS, CDR2 YFSETQ. CDR3 residues: CASSQTTGAVAEAFF. CDR3 in DNA: TGCGCCAGCAGCCAAACTACAGGGGCAGTCGCTGAAGCTTTCTTT.

V is TRBV5-4 and J is TRBJ2-1; no clear D gene. Germline V gene lookup returns CDR1 SGHNT and CDR2 YYREEE (reference sequence). With 3 bases removed from V and 4 bases from J, the gap between germline ends came to 8 bases. The CDR3 spans 13 residues. As DNA, the CDR3 is TGTGCCAGCAGCTCTACAGATTACAATGAGCAGTTCTTC. This gives the protein CASSSTDYNEQFF.

This clone was seen a few times. The rearrangement links TRBV5-1 to TRBJ1-5, with no clear D. The CDR3 has 15 amino acids. Between the trimmed V and J ends, which lost 0 bases and 4 bases, there was a span of 11 bases. Germline CDR1 and CDR2: SGHRS and YFSETQ. This chain's CDR3 is CASSLAGENNQPQHF. In DNA form, the CDR3 reads TGCGCCAGCAGCTTGGCCGGGGAAAATAATCAGCCCCAGCATTTT.

J is TRBJ2-7 and V is TRBV5-1, with 9 bases that match TRBD1. Germline trimming cut 4 bases from V and 3 bases from J; bases unmatched to any gene: 5. This CDR3 has 14 amino acids. CDR1 and CDR2 (germline): SGHRS, YFSETQ. The CDR3 coding sequence is TGCGCCAGCAGCCCCGGACAGGGGATCTACGAGCAGTACTTC. As protein: CASSPGQGIYEQYF.

The chain couples TRBV2 to TRBJ1-5; TRBD1 aligns across 7 bases. V shed 6 bases and J 3 bases; nucleotides not matched to a gene: 8. This CDR3 contains 15 residues. Germline V gene data show CDR1 as SNHLY and CDR2 as FYNNEI. CDR3 DNA sequence: TGTGCCAGCAGAGCTCAGGGGGAGATCAATCAGCCCCAGCATTTT. Translating it yields CASRAQGEINQPQHF.